This T cell receptor beta chain comes out of a study of Ad26.COV2.S vaccination and SARS-CoV-2 variants (dated by TCRdb to the early 2020s). Study-wide context: Vaccine-arm donors came from COV1001, a multicentre, randomized, double-blind, placebo-controlled phase I-IIa trial of Ad26.COV2.S in healthy adults. Participants in the trial were split at random into five groups of five each, receiving low-dose or high-dose Ad26.COV2.S once or twice, or else placebo on both occasions. Dosing of Ad26.COV2.S was intramuscular, at either 5x10^10 or 1x10^11 viral particles, delivered as one shot or as two shots spaced 56 days apart. Investigators remained blinded to trial group allocation during experiments and outcome assessment. A total of some 30 samples were included in the TCR-sequenced set, comprising roughly 19 Ad26.COV2.S vaccine recipients, 5 placebo recipients and 8 SARS-CoV-2 convalescent individuals. TCRbeta repertoire sequencing served as the tool for gauging how specific and how broad the SARS-CoV-2-reactive T cell receptors were following Ad26.COV2.S vaccination. Broader findings and caveats from the paper: The study lacked the statistical power to compare responses across vaccine doses or regimens. Non-spike TCR breadth was comparable between vaccine and placebo recipients, consistent with the vaccine containing only spike. Ad26.COV2.S recipients had higher spike-specific TCR breadth than placebo recipients (P = 0.0014). Substantial breadth of spike-specific CD8+ and CD4+ T cell responses was reported after vaccination. The authors noted that total T cell responses may have been underestimated by the TCR breadth and depth analyses.

Details on this clone: Its specific antigen is unknown. No per-base quality is available; no much larger clone lies one base away.

Measured from the cysteine to the phenylalanine, the CDR3 is 13 residues long. Solely the CDR3 DNA is kept, with 39 bases framed from the first base. CDR1 LNHDA and CDR2 SQIVND were looked up in the germline V gene (reference sequence). Compared with germline, V lacks 7 bases and J lacks 5 bases; bases without a gene match: 8. Explained via the paper, the treatment or condition label denotes: roughly 18 received Ad26.COV2.S at low or high dose, single or two shots; 5 received placebo; per-sample allocation not given. Repertoires of vaccine and placebo recipients were sequenced from samples taken on day 63 after the first injection. Between 29 July and 7 August 2020, Cohort 1b enrolled about two dozen adults aged 18-55 years at one site in Boston, USA. Ad26.COV2.S was a replication-incompetent adenovirus type 26 vector expressing a prefusion-stabilized SARS-CoV-2 spike protein from the original Wuhan strain.

The immunoSEQ Assay was used to sequence TCRbeta CDR3 regions. After extraction, genomic DNA underwent amplification by bias-controlled multiplex PCR, followed by high-throughput sequencing. On the study's bioinformatics: To quantify the absolute abundance of every unique TCRbeta CDR3 region, sequences were collapsed and filtered. T cell fraction was estimated by normalization of TCRbeta template counts to usable DNA, with usable DNA being measured through amplification of reference genes present in all nucleated cells. Repertoire TCRs were annotated as SARS-CoV-2-specific when V gene, CDR3 amino acid sequence and J gene were exactly matched to a known reactive TCR set. MIRA supplied the reference SARS-CoV-2 TCR set, which was filtered for enrichment in COVID-19-positive ImmuneCODE repertoires so that public or cross-reactive TCRs were removed. Using the MIRA antigens, annotated TCRs were further analysed by specific ORF or by position within an ORF. Breadth was defined as the number of annotated unique rearrangements divided by the total number of unique productive rearrangements, and depth was defined as the summed frequency of the annotated unique rearrangements. Two-sided Wilcoxon rank-sum tests were applied when comparing TCR breadth between groups. TCRdb obtained this table from immuneACCESS and retained in-frame rearrangements with V and J assigned. These tables miss some clones; where compared with another copy, unresolved V genes account for less than half of the shortfall, and the remainder is unexplained. Clone size and the V and J calls come from that table; the DNA yielded D and trimming. The sample table lists under 600,000 clones, around 89% of them with a count of one. 1.7% of the sample comes from the top ten.

The specimen comprised peripheral blood, sampled in a trial of Ad26.COV2.S vaccine versus placebo. This chain is built from TRBV19 and TRBJ2-7; 7 middle bases align to TRBD2. The TCR sequence derives from a person aged 18-60 years who received the Ad26.COV2.S COVID-19 vaccine or a placebo. The DNA is TGTGCCAGTACGACCGGGGGGAGTGACGAGCAGTACTTC. This is translated as CASTTGGSDEQYF.